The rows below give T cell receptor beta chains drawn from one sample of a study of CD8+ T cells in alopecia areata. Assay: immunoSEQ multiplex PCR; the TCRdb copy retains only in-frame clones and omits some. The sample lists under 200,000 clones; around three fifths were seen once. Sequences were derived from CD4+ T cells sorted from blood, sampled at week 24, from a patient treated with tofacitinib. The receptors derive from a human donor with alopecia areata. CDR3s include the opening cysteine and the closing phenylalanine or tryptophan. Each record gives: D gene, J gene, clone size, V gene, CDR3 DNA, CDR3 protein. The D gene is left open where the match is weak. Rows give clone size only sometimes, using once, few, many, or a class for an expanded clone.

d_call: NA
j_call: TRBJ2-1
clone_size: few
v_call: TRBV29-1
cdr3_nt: TGCAGCGGAGCCCACAATGAGCAGTTCTTC
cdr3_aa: CSGAHNEQFF

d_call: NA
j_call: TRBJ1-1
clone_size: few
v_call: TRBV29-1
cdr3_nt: TGCAGCGTCGGAGACAGAACTGAAGCTTTCTTT
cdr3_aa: CSVGDRTEAFF

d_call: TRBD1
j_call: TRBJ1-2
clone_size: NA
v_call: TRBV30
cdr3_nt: TGTGCCTGGAGTGACAGGGGGCGAAACTATGGCTACACCTTC
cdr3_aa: CAWSDRGRNYGYTF

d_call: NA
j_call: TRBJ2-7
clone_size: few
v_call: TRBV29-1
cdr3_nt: TGCAGCGTTCAGGACATAACTTACGAGCAGTACTTC
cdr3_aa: CSVQDITYEQYF

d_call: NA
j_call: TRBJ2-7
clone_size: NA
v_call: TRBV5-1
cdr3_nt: TGCGCCAGCCGTCGGAGCGGGTCCCACTACGAGCAGTACTTC
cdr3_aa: CASRRSGSHYEQYF

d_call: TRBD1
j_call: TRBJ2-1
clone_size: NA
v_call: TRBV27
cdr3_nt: TGTGCCAGCAGACGCGGACAGGGCACGTACAATGAGCAGTTCTTC
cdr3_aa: CASRRGQGTYNEQFF

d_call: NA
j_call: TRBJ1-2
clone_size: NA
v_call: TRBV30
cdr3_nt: TGTGCCTGGGACGATAGGACGAGGCCGTATGGCTACACCTTC
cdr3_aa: CAWDDRTRPYGYTF

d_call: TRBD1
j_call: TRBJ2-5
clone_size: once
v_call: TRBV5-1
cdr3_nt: TGCGCCAGCAGCCCGGGACAGGGAAAAGAGACCCAGTACTTC
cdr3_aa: CASSPGQGKETQYF

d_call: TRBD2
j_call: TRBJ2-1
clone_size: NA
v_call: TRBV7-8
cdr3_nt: TGTGCCAGCAGCTTAGTCCAACTAGCGGGGGAAAGTTACAATGAGCAGTTCTTC
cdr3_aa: CASSLVQLAGESYNEQFF

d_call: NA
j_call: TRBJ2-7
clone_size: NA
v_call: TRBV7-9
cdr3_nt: TGTGCCAGCAGCTTAGGGGGACCGTCGATAAGGGGCGAGCAGTACTTC
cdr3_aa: CASSLGGPSIRGEQYF

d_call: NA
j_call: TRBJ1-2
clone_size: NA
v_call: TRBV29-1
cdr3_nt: TGCAGCACCACCGATACCGGGACAAATGCCAGATATGGCTACACCTTC
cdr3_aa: CSTTDTGTNARYGYTF

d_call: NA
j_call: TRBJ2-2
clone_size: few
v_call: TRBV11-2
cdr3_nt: TGTGCCAGCAGCTTAGTTGCGAACACCGGGGAGCTGTTTTTT
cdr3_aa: CASSLVANTGELFF

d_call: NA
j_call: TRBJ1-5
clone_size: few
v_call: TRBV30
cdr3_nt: TGTGCCTGGAGTGTAACAGCATATAGCAATCAGCCCCAGCATTTT
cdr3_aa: CAWSVTAYSNQPQHF

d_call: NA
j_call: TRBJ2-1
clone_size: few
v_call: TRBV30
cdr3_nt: TGTGCCTGGAGTCCGACCGGGTCTGGGGGGTACAATGAGCAGTTCTTC
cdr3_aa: CAWSPTGSGGYNEQFF

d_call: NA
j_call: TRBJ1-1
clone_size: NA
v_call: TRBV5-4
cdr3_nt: TGTGCCAGCAGCTGGGAACAGGGCGTCACTGAAGCTTTCTTT
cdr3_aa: CASSWEQGVTEAFF

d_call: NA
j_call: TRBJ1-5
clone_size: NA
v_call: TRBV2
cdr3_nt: TGTGCCAGCAACCATCGGGCGGGGTTCAATCAGCCCCAGCATTTT
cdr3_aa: CASNHRAGFNQPQHF

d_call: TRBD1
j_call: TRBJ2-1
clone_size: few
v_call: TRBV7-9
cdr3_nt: TGTGCCAGCAGCTTAAGGGGGACAGGGTCCAATGAGCAGTTCTTC
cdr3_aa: CASSLRGTGSNEQFF

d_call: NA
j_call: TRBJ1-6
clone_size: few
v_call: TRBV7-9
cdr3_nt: TGTGCCAGCGGTCAGGGGCCTTCACCCCTCCACTTT
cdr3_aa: CASGQGPSPLHF

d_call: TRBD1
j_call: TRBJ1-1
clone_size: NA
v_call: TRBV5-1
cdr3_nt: TGCGCCAGCAGCGTCCAGGGGGCTGGGAACACTGAAGCTTTCTTT
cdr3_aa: CASSVQGAGNTEAFF

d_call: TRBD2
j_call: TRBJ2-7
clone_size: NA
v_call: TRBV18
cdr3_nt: TGTGCCAGCTCACCAGCGGGGACTAGCGGATTTACGAAGCAGTACTTC
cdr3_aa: CASSPAGTSGFTKQYF

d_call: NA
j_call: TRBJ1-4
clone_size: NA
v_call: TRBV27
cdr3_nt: TGTGCCAGCAGTTTATCTATCCGAGGACCCAATGAAAAACTGTTTTTT
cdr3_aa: CASSLSIRGPNEKLFF

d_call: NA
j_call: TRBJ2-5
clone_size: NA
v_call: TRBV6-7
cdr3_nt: TGTGCCAGCAGCCCACTCGTCCCCGCGGCCCAGTACTTC
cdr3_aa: CASSPLVPAAQYF

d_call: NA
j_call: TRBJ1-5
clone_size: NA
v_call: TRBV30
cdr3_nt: TGTGCCTGGAGTGTACGGGTCAATCAGCCCCAGCATTTT
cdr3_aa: CAWSVRVNQPQHF

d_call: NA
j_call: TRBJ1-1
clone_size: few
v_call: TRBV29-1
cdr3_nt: TGCAGCGTCCTCCGGCAAGGACGAGACACTGAAGCTTTCTTT
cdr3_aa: CSVLRQGRDTEAFF

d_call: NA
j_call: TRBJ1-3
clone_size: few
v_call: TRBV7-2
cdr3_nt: TGTGCCAGCAGCTTACTGTCAGGACGCACGACTGGAAACACCATATATTTT
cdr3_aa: CASSLLSGRTTGNTIYF

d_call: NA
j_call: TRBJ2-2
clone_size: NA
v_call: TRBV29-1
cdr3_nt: TGCAGCGTTGGATCCGGGGTCACCGGGGAGCTGTTTTTT
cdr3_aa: CSVGSGVTGELFF

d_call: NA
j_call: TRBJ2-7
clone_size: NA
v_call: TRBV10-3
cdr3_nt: TGTGCCCTCGGGGAAGGCGGACCCTACGAGCAGTACTTC
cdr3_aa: CALGEGGPYEQYF

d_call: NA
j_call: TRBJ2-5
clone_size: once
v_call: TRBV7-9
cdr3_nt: TGTGCCAGCAGCGCATTCGAGGGGCGCGAGACCCAGTACTTC
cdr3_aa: CASSAFEGRETQYF

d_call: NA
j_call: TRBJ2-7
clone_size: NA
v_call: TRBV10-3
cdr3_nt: TGTGCCATCAGCGCCAATCCGACCTACGAGCAGTACTTC
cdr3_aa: CAISANPTYEQYF

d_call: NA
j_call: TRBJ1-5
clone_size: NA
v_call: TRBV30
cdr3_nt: TGTGCCTGGAGTGTACGATACAATCAGCCCCAGCATTTT
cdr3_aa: CAWSVRYNQPQHF

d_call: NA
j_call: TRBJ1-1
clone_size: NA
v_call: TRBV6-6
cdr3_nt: TGTGCCAGCAGTGGTACGAACACTGAAGCTTTCTTT
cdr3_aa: CASSGTNTEAFF

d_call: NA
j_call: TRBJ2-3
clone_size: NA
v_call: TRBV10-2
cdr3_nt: TGCGCCAGCAGTGAGGTTTTTGGAGATACGCAGTATTTT
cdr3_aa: CASSEVFGDTQYF

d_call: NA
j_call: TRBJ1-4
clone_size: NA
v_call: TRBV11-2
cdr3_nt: TGTGCCAGCAGCGACAGACGGAATTCTAATGAAAAACTGTTTTTT
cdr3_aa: CASSDRRNSNEKLFF

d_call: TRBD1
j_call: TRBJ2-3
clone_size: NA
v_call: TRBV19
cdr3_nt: TGTGCCAGTAGCCCGGACAGGCGCACAGATACGCAGTATTTT
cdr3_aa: CASSPDRRTDTQYF

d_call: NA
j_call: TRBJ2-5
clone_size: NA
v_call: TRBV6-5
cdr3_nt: TGTGCCAGCAGTTACCCGGGGCGGAAGACCCAGTACTTC
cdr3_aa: CASSYPGRKTQYF

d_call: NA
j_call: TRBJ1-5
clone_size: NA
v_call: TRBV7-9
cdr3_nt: TGTGCCAGCACCTGGGGCAATCAGCCCCAGCATTTT
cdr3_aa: CASTWGNQPQHF

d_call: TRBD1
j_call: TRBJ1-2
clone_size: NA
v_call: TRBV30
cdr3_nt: TGTGCCTGGACCGTTCCCGGGACAGGGTCCTTCGGCTACACCTTC
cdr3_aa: CAWTVPGTGSFGYTF

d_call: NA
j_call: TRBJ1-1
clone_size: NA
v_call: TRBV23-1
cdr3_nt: TGCGCCAGCAGTCAATTGTCGCGGGTACCTGAAGCTTTCTTT
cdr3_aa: CASSQLSRVPEAFF

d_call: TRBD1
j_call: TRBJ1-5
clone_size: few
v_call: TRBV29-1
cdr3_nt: TGCAGCGTTGGACAGGGGCGACAGCCCCAGCATTTT
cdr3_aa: CSVGQGRQPQHF

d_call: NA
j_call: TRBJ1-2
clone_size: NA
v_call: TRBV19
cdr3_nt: TGTGCCAGTAGCCCGACAACTGTTCGACGCTACACCTTC
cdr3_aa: CASSPTTVRRYTF

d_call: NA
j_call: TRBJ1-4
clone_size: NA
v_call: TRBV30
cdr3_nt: TGTGCCTGGAGTGTGGGGGATATTCTGAACAAACTGTTTTTT
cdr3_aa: CAWSVGDILNKLFF

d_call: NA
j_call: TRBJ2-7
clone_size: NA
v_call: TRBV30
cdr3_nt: TGTGCCTGGTCCCCCCTAGGAGGGGCTCTGGTCGAGCAGTACTTC
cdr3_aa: CAWSPLGGALVEQYF

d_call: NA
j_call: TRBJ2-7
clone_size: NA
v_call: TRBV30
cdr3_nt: TGTGCCTGGAGTGTAAGCAGGGTGACGGGCGAGCAGTACTTC
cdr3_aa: CAWSVSRVTGEQYF

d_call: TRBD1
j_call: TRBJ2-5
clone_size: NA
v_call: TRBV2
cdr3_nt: TGTGCCAGCAGAGAAACAGGGGACCAAGAGACCCAGTACTTC
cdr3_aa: CASRETGDQETQYF

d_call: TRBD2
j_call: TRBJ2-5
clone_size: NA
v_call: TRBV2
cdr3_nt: TGTGCCAGCAGTCCCGGACTAGCGTCCCCGGGGACCCAGTACTTC
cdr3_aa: CASSPGLASPGTQYF

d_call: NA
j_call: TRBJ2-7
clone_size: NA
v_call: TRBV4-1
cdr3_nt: TGCGCCAGCAGCCAAGCCCACAGAGCCTACGAGCAGTACTTC
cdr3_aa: CASSQAHRAYEQYF

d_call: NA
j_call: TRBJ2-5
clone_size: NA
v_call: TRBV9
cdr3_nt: TGTGCCAGCAGCGTAGATTGGCAAGAGACCCAGTACTTC
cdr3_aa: CASSVDWQETQYF

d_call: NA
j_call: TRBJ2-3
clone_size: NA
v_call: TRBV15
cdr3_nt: TGTGCCACCAGCAGACAGTTACAGGGTGCAGATACGCAGTATTTT
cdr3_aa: CATSRQLQGADTQYF

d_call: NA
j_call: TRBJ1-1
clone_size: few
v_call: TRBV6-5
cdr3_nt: TGTGCCAGCAGTTACTTGTATCGCGGTTCCGCCGAAGCTTTCTTT
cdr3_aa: CASSYLYRGSAEAFF

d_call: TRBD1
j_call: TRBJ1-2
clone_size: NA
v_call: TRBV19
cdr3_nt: TGTGCCAGTACCGCGACAGGGGGGATATTTGGCTACACCTTC
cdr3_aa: CASTATGGIFGYTF

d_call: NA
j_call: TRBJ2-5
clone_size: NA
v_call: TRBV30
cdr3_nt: TGTGCCTGGAGTGACCTTCTTGGGACCCAGTACTTC
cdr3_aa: CAWSDLLGTQYF

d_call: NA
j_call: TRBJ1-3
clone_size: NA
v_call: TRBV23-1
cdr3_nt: TGCGCCAGCAGTCCTACGATGGGTTCTGGAAACACCATATATTTT
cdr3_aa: CASSPTMGSGNTIYF

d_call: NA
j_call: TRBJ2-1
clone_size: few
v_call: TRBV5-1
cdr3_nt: TGCGCCAGCAGCTTGACGGGACGGGAACTGAATGAGCAGTTCTTC
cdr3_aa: CASSLTGRELNEQFF

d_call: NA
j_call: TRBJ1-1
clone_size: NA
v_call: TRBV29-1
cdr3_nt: TGCAGCGGGGGGTTGGACAGGAACACTGAAGCTTTCTTT
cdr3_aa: CSGGLDRNTEAFF

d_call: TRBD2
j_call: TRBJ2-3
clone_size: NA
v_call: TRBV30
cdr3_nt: TGTGCCTGGAAAGCGGGGGACACAGATACGCAGTATTTT
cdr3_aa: CAWKAGDTDTQYF